This T cell receptor (beta chain) was captured in a study of CD8 T cells in Susac syndrome. A quantity of roughly 0.5 to 1 ug RNA underwent reverse transcription using random hexamers. Amplification of the TCR beta CDR3 was carried out by immunoSEQ multiplex PCR, which spanned a total of 54 Vbeta and 13 Jbeta segments. TCRdb ran MiXCR on the immunoSEQ multiplex PCR reads and lists one entry per CDR3 protein. Here the sample spans 160,000 or so distinct CDR3 sequences, 92% being singletons. Age- and sex-matched healthy donors served as the control group. The trim removed 0 bases at V and 5 bases at J, leaving 6 bases unmatched. The CDR3 is 15 residues long. Per the germline V gene, CDR1 is SGHNT and CDR2 is YYREEE (reference sequence).

This chain links TRBV5-4 with TRBJ2-7; 9 bases align to TRBD2. The sequenced sample consisted of CD4+ T cells from PBMCs. This sequence originates from a human donor in good health. Written as DNA, the CDR3 is TGTGCCAGCAGCTTGGAGGCGGGAGGGCCCCACGAGCAGTACTTC. Its translation: CASSLEAGGPHEQYF.